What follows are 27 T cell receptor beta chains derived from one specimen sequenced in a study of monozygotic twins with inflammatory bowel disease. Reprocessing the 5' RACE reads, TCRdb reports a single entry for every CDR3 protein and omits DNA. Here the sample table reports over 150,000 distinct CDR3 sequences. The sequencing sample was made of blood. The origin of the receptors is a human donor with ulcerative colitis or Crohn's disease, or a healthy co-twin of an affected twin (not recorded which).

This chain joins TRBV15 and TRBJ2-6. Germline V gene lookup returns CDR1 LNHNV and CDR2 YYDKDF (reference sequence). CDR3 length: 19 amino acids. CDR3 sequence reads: CATSRDRGFSSSGANVLTF.

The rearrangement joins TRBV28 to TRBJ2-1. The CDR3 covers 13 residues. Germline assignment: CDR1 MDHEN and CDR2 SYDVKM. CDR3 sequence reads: CASSSVPHNEQFF.

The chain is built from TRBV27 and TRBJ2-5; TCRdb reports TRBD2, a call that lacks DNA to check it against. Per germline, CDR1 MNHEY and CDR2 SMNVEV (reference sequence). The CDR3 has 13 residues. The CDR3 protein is CASSQRELETQYF.

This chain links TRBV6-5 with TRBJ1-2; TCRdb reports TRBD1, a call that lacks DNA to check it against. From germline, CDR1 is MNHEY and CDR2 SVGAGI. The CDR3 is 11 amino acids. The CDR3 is CASSQGVGYTF.

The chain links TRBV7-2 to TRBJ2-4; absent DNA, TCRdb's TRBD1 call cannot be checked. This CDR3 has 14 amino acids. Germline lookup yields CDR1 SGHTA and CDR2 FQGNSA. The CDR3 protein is CASSSSDRGGIQYF. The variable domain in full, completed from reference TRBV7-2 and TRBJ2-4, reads GAGVSQSPSNKVTEKGKDVELRCDPISGHTALYWYRQSLGQGLEFLIYFQGNSAPDKSGLPSDRFSAERTGGSVSTLTIQRTQQEDSAVYLCASSSSDRGGIQYFGAGTRLSVL.

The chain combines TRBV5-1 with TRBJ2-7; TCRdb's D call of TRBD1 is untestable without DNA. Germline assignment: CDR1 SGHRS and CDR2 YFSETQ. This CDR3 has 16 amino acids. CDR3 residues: CASSPDAVGATYEQYF.

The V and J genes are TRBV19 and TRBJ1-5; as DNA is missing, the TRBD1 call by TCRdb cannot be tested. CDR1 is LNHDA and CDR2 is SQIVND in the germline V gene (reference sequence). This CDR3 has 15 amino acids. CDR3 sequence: CASSMIWGISQPQHF.

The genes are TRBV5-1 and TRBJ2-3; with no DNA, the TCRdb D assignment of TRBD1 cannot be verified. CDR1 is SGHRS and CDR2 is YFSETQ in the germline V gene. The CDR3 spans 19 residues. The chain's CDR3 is CASSLDWKKGAGFTDTQYF.

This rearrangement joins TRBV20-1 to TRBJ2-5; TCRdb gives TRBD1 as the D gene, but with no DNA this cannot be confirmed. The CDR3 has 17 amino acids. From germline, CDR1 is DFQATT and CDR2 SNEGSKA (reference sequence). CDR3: CSARVIPITGGRETQYF.

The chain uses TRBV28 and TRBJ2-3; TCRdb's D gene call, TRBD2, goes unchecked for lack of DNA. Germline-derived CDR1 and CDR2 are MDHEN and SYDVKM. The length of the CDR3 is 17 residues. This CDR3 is CASSPGLAGVGADTQYF.

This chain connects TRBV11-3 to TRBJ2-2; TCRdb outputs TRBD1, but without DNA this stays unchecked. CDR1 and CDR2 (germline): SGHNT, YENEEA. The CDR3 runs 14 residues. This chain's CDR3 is CASIGGQGTGELFF.

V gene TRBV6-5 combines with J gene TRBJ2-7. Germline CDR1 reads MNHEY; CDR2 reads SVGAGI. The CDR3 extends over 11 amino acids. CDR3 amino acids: CASRHTYEQYF.

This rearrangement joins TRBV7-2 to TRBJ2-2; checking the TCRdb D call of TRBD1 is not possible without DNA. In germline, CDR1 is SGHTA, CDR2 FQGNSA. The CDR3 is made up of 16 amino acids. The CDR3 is CASSLDRGRNTGELFF.

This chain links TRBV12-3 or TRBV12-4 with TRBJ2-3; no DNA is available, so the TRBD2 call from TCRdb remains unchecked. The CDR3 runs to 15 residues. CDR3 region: CASSLSGRDEDTQYF.

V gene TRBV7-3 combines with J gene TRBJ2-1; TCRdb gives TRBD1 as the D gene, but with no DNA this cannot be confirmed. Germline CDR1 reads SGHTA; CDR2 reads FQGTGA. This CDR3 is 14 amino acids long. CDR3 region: CASSSQGPLNEQFF. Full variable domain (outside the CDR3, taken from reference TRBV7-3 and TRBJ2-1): GAGVSQTPSNKVTEKGKYVELRCDPISGHTALYWYRQSLGQGPEFLIYFQGTGAADDSGLPNDRFFAVRPEGSVSTLKIQRTERGDSAVYLCASSSQGPLNEQFFGPGTRLTVL.

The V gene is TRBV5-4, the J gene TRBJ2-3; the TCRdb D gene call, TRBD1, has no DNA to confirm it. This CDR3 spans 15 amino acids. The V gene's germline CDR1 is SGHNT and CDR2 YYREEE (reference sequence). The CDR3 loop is CASSLARGGADTQYF.

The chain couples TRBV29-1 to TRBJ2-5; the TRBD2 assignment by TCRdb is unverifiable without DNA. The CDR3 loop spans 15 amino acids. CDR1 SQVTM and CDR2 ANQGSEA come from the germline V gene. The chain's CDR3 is CSAAYSTSGQETQYF.

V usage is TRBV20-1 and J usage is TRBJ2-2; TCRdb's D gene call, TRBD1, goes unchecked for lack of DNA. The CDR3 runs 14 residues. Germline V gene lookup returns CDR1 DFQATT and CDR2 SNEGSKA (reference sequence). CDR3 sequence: CSARGTGIIGELFF.

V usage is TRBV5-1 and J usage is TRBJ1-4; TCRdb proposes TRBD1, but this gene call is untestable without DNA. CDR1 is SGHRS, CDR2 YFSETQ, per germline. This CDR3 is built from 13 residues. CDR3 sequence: CASSWEGNEKLFF.

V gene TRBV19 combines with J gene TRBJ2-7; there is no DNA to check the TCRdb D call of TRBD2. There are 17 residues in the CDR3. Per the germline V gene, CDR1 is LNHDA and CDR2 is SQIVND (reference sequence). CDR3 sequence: CASSTTKLAGATYEQYF.

CDR3 residues: CASSSTAGNSPLHF. The J gene is TRBJ1-6, the V gene TRBV28; the D call of TRBD1 rests on TCRdb alone, since no DNA is present to check it. CDR3 size: 14 residues. Germline values: CDR1 MDHEN, CDR2 SYDVKM.

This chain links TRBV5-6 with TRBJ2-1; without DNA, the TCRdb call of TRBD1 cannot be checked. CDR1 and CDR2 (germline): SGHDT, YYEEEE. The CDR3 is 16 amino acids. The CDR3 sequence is CASSLMGRGLENEQFF.

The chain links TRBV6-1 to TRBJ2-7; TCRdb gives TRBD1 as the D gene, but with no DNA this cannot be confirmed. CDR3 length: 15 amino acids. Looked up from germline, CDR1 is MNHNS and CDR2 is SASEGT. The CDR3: CASRPPGLPSYEQYF.

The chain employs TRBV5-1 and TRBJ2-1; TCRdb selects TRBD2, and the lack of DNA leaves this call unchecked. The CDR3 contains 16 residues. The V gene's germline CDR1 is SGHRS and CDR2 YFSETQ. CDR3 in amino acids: CASSLVPSGGADEQFF.

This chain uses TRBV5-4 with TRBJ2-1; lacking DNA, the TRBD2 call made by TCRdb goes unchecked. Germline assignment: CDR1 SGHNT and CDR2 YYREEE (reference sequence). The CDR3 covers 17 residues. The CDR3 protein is CASSLRAGRSSYNEQFF.

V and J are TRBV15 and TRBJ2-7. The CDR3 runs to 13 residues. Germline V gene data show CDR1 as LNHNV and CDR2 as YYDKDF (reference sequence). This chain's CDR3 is CATSRDRPEEQYF.

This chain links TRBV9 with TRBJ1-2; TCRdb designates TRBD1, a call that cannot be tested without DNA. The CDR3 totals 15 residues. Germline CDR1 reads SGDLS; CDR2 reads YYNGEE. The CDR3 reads CASSVFDSPNYGYTF.